This T cell receptor (beta chain) was captured in a study of T-cell reconstitution after alpha-beta-depleted transplantation in children. Study conclusions and caveats: By about two months after transplant, alpha-beta T cells reportedly arose from several hundred graft clones that had expanded. Several patients had high TCRbeta diversity at day 60; it came from surviving recipient T cells and thymic progenitors. Newly made T cells mostly supplied T-cell counts and diversity one year after transplant.

There are a few counts of this clonotype. Its antigen is unidentified. CDR1 and CDR2 from the germline V gene are SEHNR and FQNEAQ (reference sequence). After removal of 3 bases from V and 6 bases from J, the junction contained 15 bases not matched to a gene. CDR3 size: 17 residues. Unique molecular identifiers were used in preparing the TCRbeta library. TCRdb called the PCR reads again in MiXCR, with one record for every CDR3 protein. The table lists about 290,000 distinct CDR3 sequences, around 10% of them singletons. This clonotype originated in a boy younger than two with acute myeloid leukemia, due to receive a stem cell transplant. The sample was PBMCs, taken before TCRalphabeta/CD19-depleted stem cell transplant. This chain uses TRBV7-9 with TRBJ2-7; TRBD2 aligns across 9 bases. The CDR3 DNA sequence: TGTGCCAGCAGCTTCGCGTCCGTAGCGGGAGAAGGGGGCGAGCAGTACTTC. Its protein product is CASSFASVAGEGGEQYF.